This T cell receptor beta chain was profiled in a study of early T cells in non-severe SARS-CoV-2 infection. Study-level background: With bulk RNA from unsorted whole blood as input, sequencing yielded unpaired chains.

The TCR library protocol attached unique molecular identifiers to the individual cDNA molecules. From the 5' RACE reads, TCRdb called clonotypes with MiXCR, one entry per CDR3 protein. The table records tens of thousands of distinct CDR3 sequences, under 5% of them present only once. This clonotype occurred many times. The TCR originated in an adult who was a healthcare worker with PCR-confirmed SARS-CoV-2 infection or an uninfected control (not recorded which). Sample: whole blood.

CDR3: CATVGWSSYEQYV. In nucleotides, the CDR3 is TGTGCCACCGTTGGTTGGAGCTCCTACGAGCAGTACGTC. The gene calls are TRBV24-1 and TRBJ2-7; D gene uncertain. This CDR3 has 13 residues. Germline V CDR1 and CDR2: KGHDR, SFDVKD. Between the trimmed V and J ends, which lost 9 bases and 0 bases, there was a span of 11 bases.